These 18 T cell receptor beta chains share one sample of origin, sequenced in a study of T cell repertoires in cytomegalovirus infection. Using its own MiXCR run on the reads, TCRdb lists one record per CDR3 protein. The sample yields hundreds of thousands of distinct CDR3 sequences, 15% to 20% seen once. Sequences were obtained from PBMCs. The receptor source for this set is a human donor in good health (CMV status not recorded). Some clones in this sample may be carry-over from other donors' samples.

This clonotype was observed a handful of times. The chain carries TRBV2 and TRBJ2-7; 14 positions match TRBD2. Germline-derived CDR1 and CDR2 are SNHLY and FYNNEI. The trim removed 5 bases at V and 10 bases at J, leaving 7 bases unmatched. There are 14 residues in the CDR3. The CDR3 DNA reads TGTGCCAGCAGTCCCCAGGGGACTAGCGGGGGACAGTACTTC. This gives the protein CASSPQGTSGGQYF.

The chain employs TRBV5-4 and TRBJ2-4, with D uncertain. V shed 6 bases and J shed 0 bases, with 10 bases lying between them. CDR1 and CDR2 from the germline V gene are SGHNT and YYREEE (reference sequence). This CDR3 contains 14 residues. The CDR3, as DNA: TGTGCCAGCACCTCGGATCTAGCCAAAAACATTCAGTACTTC. Translation gives CASTSDLAKNIQYF.

V usage is TRBV29-1 and J usage is TRBJ2-7; no clear D gene. The CDR3 consists of 12 residues. CDR1 SQVTM and CDR2 ANQGSEA come from the germline V gene. V lost 6 bases and J 8 bases, leaving 17 bases between the germline ends. The CDR3, as DNA: TGCAGCGTGACCGGGCCCAACCTCCAGCAGTACTTC. This codes for CSVTGPNLQQYF.

The table lists this clonotype with a few counts. The chain has TRBV5-6 and TRBJ2-3; D unresolved. Per the germline V gene, CDR1 is SGHDT and CDR2 is YYEEEE. V was cut by 6 bases and J by 6 bases, with 17 bases left in between. This CDR3 region has 14 residues. CDR3 amino acids: CASTTGLPGDTQYF. CDR3 nucleotide sequence: TGTGCCAGCACCACCGGCCTACCCGGGGATACGCAGTATTTT.

This clonotype was recorded many times. The chain couples TRBV7-2 to TRBJ2-3; 10 nucleotides agree with TRBD2. The CDR3 has 16 amino acids. The ends lost 2 bases at V and 6 bases at J; junction bases unmatched: 8. Germline lookup yields CDR1 SGHTA and CDR2 FQGNSA. CDR3 residues: CASSLRPGTSVDTQYF. For the CDR3, the DNA is TGTGCCAGCAGCTTACGCCCGGGGACTAGCGTCGATACGCAGTATTTT.

This clonotype was detected ten times or more. V gene TRBV12-3 or TRBV12-4 combines with J gene TRBJ1-1; TRBD1 is a possible D gene (5 bases). The V gene lost 8 bases and the J gene lost 0 bases, with 10 bases spanning the gap. This CDR3 region has 13 residues. The CDR3 DNA is TGTGCCAGCCAGACAGACTTGAACACTGAAGCTTTCTTT. Translating gives CASQTDLNTEAFF.

This sequence joins TRBV5-1 and TRBJ2-1, with D perhaps TRBD1 (6 bases). The V and J ends lost 4 bases and 0 bases respectively, with 11 bases between them. The germline CDR1 and CDR2 sequences are SGHRS and YFSETQ. The CDR3 covers 15 residues. The CDR3 is CASSPRTASYNEQFF. CDR3 DNA sequence: TGCGCCAGCAGCCCGCGGACAGCCTCCTACAATGAGCAGTTCTTC.

This clonotype was counted ten times or more. The chain joins TRBV19 to TRBJ1-5, with a tentative D call TRBD1 (5 bases). Germline-derived CDR1 and CDR2 are LNHDA and SQIVND (reference sequence). V gave up 3 bases and J gave up 0 bases, with 12 bases separating them. This CDR3 is 16 amino acids long. CDR3 sequence reads: CASSIGAANSNQPQHF. The CDR3 coding sequence is TGTGCCAGTAGTATCGGGGCAGCAAATAGCAATCAGCCCCAGCATTTT.

This clonotype was seen at least ten times. This CDR3 reads CASTPGEGAGYEQYF. Written as DNA, the CDR3 is TGTGCCAGCACCCCAGGGGAGGGGGCCGGCTACGAGCAGTACTTC. The chain recombines TRBV12-3 or TRBV12-4 with TRBJ2-7; either TRBD1 or TRBD2 may fit D (7 bases each). CDR3 length equals 15 residues. V lost 7 bases, J lost 3 bases, and 19 bases lay in between.

This clonotype was counted only a few times. V usage is TRBV15 and J usage is TRBJ1-1; D may be TRBD1 (5 bases). V was clipped by 8 bases and J by 0 bases, with 28 bases between them. This CDR3 is built from 19 residues. Looked up from germline, CDR1 is LNHNV and CDR2 is YYDKDF (reference sequence). CDR3 bases: TGTGCCACCCGCCCTAGATTAACAGGTGGTGCCGGCATGAACACTGAAGCTTTCTTT. Protein sequence: CATRPRLTGGAGMNTEAFF. Full variable domain (outside the CDR3, taken from reference TRBV15 and TRBJ1-1): DAMVIQNPRYQVTQFGKPVTLSCSQTLNHNVMYWYQQKSSQAPKLLFHYYDKDFNNEADTPDNFQSRRPNTSFCFLDIRSPGLGDTAMYLCATRPRLTGGAGMNTEAFFGQGTRLTVV.

This clonotype showed up many times. The chain couples TRBV7-2 to TRBJ2-5, with D unresolved. This CDR3 is built from 14 residues. V shed 1 base and J shed 2 bases, with 8 bases lying between them. Germline CDR1 reads SGHTA; CDR2 reads FQGNSA. The CDR3 sequence is CASSLVWRQETQYF. CDR3 nucleotides: TGTGCCAGCAGCTTAGTTTGGCGGCAAGAGACCCAGTACTTC.

This clonotype was seen repeatedly, ten times or more. The V call is TRBV7-2, the J call TRBJ2-3; D is unresolved. CDR1 and CDR2 from the germline V gene are SGHTA and FQGNSA. V lost 6 bases and J lost 4, with 17 bases in between. This CDR3 comprises 15 residues. CDR3 sequence reads: CASRASLVAPDTQYF. The DNA of the CDR3 is TGTGCCAGCAGAGCATCCTTGGTGGCCCCAGATACGCAGTATTTT. Complete variable domain (other parts from reference TRBV7-2 and TRBJ2-3): GAGVSQSPSNKVTEKGKDVELRCDPISGHTALYWYRQSLGQGLEFLIYFQGNSAPDKSGLPSDRFSAERTGGSVSTLTIQRTQQEDSAVYLCASRASLVAPDTQYFGPGTRLTVL.

This clonotype was counted at least ten times. This chain uses TRBV7-2 with TRBJ1-5; D unclear. This CDR3 has 13 amino acids. Trimming took off 0 bases at V and 5 bases at J, with 5 bases between the two ends. Germline V CDR1 and CDR2: SGHTA, FQGNSA. In nucleotides, the CDR3 is TGTGCCAGCAGCTTAGCGAGGTATCAGCCCCAGCATTTT. Its protein is CASSLARYQPQHF.

This clonotype was seen at least ten times. The chain employs TRBV7-2 and TRBJ1-5, with D possibly TRBD1 on 5 matching bases. The CDR3 runs 13 residues. V lost 3 bases and J lost 9, with 12 bases in between. From germline, CDR1 is SGHTA and CDR2 FQGNSA. The CDR3 loop is CASSFPGGGPQHF. The CDR3 DNA reads TGTGCCAGCAGCTTCCCCGGGGGGGGGCCCCAGCATTTT.

This rearrangement joins TRBV7-9 to TRBJ2-5; D is undetermined. Germline-derived CDR1 and CDR2 are SEHNR and FQNEAQ (reference sequence). The germline V and J ends were trimmed by 0 bases and 2 bases, with 10 bases remaining between them. This CDR3 contains 15 residues. The CDR3 DNA follows: TGTGCCAGCAGCTTAGCAGCGACGCTACAAGAGACCCAGTACTTC. Translating it yields CASSLAATLQETQYF.

This chain joins TRBV7-9 and TRBJ2-1, with D uncertain. V was shortened by 3 bases and J by 8 bases, with 14 bases between the two germline ends. The CDR3 loop spans 14 amino acids. Per germline, CDR1 SEHNR and CDR2 FQNEAQ (reference sequence). Here the CDR3 DNA reads TGTGCCAGCAGCTTGGTTCGTAGGGTTGATGAGCAGTTCTTC. Translation: CASSLVRRVDEQFF. The complete variable domain, with remaining parts taken from reference TRBV7-9 and TRBJ2-1, reads DTGVSQNPRHKITKRGQNVTFRCDPISEHNRLYWYRQTLGQGPEFLTYFQNEAQLEKSRLLSDRFSAERPKGSFSTLEIQRTEQGDSAMYLCASSLVRRVDEQFFGPGTRLTVL.

This clonotype was counted only a few times. The CDR3 DNA reads as TGTGCCAGCAGTCGGGGACTAGTTAAGTCCCGGGATACGCAGTATTTT. It codes for CASSRGLVKSRDTQYF. V usage is TRBV28 and J usage is TRBJ2-3, with 8 nucleotides matching TRBD2. J was trimmed by 6 bases and V by 5 bases; bases with no gene match: 13. Germline CDR1 reads MDHEN; CDR2 reads SYDVKM. This CDR3 has 16 amino acids.

The chain employs TRBV6-1 and TRBJ1-2; 7 bases agree with TRBD1. The V gene end was trimmed by 6 bases and the J gene end by 8 bases; junction bases not matched to a gene: 6. The germline V gene encodes CDR1 MNHNS and CDR2 SASEGT. The CDR3 is 12 residues long. CDR3 nucleotides: TGTGCCAGCAGATCACAGGGGCGAGGCTACACCTTC. It codes for CASRSQGRGYTF.